This T cell receptor (beta chain) was sequenced during a study of T cell repertoires in cytomegalovirus infection. The germline gives CDR1 MNHNY, CDR2 SVGAGI (reference sequence). This CDR3 comprises 17 residues. The trim removed 2 bases at V and 0 bases at J, leaving 8 bases unmatched. TCRdb re-derived calls from the reads in MiXCR, one entry per CDR3 protein. The sample gives hundreds of thousands of distinct CDR3 sequences, roughly 36% of which show up once; 2.5% to 3.5% is in the top ten. The V and J genes are TRBV6-6 and TRBJ2-7; TRBD2 aligns across 9 bases. The TCR originated in a human donor in good health (CMV status not recorded). Some clones in this sample may be carry-over from other donors' samples. Sequencing input: PBMCs. CDR3 residues: CASSYAGGPTSSYEQYF. CDR3 DNA sequence: TGTGCCAGCAGTTACGCGGGAGGGCCGACTAGCTCCTACGAGCAGTACTTC.